The sequence of this T cell receptor beta chain was determined in a study of blood T cell repertoires in COVID-19. Overall study context: The samples span acute and convalescent COVID-19 from the United States, Italy and Spain.

Cohorts were assigned according to the clinical history that participants reported. This CDR3 region has 13 residues. V dropped 4 bases and J dropped 4 bases, with 10 bases sitting between them. Germline V gene data show CDR1 as MNHEY and CDR2 as SVGEGT. In the authors' workflow: Scientists estimated how many nucleated cells there were by amplifying reference gene primers. Only in-frame clones appear in the TCRdb table, and some are missing; sequencing was by immunoSEQ multiplex PCR. V, J and clone size derive from that table, while D and trimming were established from the DNA sequence. The sample carries some 200,000 clones, about four fifths recorded once.

Sequencing used PBMCs or T cells enriched from blood (not recorded which). The TCR originated in a woman in her thirties or forties with acute COVID-19. V is TRBV6-2 or TRBV6-3 and J is TRBJ1-2; D is unresolved. The CDR3 sequence is CASSSQFPYGYTF. The CDR3 nucleotides read TGTGCCAGCAGTTCACAGTTCCCCTATGGCTACACCTTC.